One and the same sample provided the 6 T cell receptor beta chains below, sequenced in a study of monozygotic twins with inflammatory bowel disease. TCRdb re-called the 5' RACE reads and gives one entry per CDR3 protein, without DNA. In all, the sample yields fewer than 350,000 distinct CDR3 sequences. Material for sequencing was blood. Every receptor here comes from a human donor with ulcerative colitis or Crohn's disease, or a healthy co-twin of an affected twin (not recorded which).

The CDR3 is CASSLPVGEQYETQYF. This chain joins TRBV5-6 and TRBJ2-3. The CDR3 is 16 residues long. Germline V gives CDR1 SGHDT, CDR2 YYEEEE.

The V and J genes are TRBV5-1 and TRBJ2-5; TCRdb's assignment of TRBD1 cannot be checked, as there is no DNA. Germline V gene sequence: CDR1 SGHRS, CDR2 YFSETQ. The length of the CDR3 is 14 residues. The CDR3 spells CASSLEGGKKTQYF.

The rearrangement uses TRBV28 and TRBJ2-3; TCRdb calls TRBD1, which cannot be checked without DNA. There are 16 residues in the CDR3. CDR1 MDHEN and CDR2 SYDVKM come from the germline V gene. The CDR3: CASSLPTGLDTDTQYF.

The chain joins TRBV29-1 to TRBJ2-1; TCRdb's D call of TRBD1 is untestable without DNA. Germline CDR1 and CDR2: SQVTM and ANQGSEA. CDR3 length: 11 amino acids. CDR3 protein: CSVQEGGLGFF.

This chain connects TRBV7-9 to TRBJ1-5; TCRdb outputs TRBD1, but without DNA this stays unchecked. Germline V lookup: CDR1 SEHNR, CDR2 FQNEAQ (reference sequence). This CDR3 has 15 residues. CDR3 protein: CASSLALGTGDTQHF. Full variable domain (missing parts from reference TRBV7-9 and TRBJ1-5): DTGVSQNPRHKITKRGQNVTFRCDPISEHNRLYWYRQTLGQGPEFLTYFQNEAQLEKSRLLSDRFSAERPKGSFSTLEIQRTEQGDSAMYLCASSLALGTGDTQHFGDGTRLSIL.

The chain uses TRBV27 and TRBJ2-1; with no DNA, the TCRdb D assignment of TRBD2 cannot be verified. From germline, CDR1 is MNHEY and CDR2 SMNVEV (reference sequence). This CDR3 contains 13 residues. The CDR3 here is CASSPGPYNEQFF.